A selection of T cell receptor beta chains follows, all from one sample in a study of T cells after somatic rescue of genetic block. Clones were read by immunoSEQ multiplex PCR, and TCRdb kept only the in-frame ones, dropping some. The table has over 95,000 clones, around nine tenths seen once. The specimen sequenced was peripheral blood mononuclear cells (PBMCs). The receptors here all came from a woman in her late teens or twenties. The CDR3 runs from the conserved cysteine through the conserved F or W. Each record gives: CDR3 DNA, CDR3 protein, J gene, D gene, V gene, clone size. A D gene is named only where the DNA matches it firmly. Clone size is stated in some rows and not others, as once, few, many or a class when expanded.

TGTGCCAGCAGCTTCGGGACTAGCGGGGAAACGGGGGCCCAGTACTTC,CASSFGTSGETGAQYF,TRBJ2-5,TRBD2,TRBV7-6,-
TGTGCCAGTAATGCAGGAGTTTTCAACACCATATATTTT,CASNAGVFNTIYF,TRBJ1-3,-,TRBV19,-
TGTGCCTGGGACCTGGGGGGGACCTATAATTCACCCCTCCACTTT,CAWDLGGTYNSPLHF,TRBJ1-6,-,TRBV30,-
TGTGCCAGCAGCTTAGACGGAACTGAAGCTTTCTTT,CASSLDGTEAFF,TRBJ1-1,-,TRBV7-2,-
TGTGCCAGCAGCTTAGCACTGTCCCAAGAGACCCAGTACTTC,CASSLALSQETQYF,TRBJ2-5,-,TRBV7-9,-
TGTGCCAGCAGCCCACGGGACTCGCAGGTCCGCGGGGAGCTGTTTTTT,CASSPRDSQVRGELFF,TRBJ2-2,-,TRBV9,once
TGTGCCAGCAGTTTGTCCGGGGACAGGGAGAAACTGTTTTTT,CASSLSGDREKLFF,TRBJ1-4,TRBD1,TRBV27,-
TGTGCCACCAGCAGAGTACCCCTTTCGGGGTTGGGGGAGACCCAGTACTTC,CATSRVPLSGLGETQYF,TRBJ2-5,-,TRBV15,-
TGTGCCAGCAGTCCAATCGACAGGTTCGGCTATGGCTACACCTTC,CASSPIDRFGYGYTF,TRBJ1-2,-,TRBV2,-
TGTGCCAGCAGTCCGACCTCCCTAGCGGGGGGGCTGGTGACCCAGTACTTC,CASSPTSLAGGLVTQYF,TRBJ2-5,TRBD2,TRBV27,-
TGTGCCAGCAGCTCGTTTGACTGGCAAGAGACCCAGTACTTC,CASSSFDWQETQYF,TRBJ2-5,-,TRBV5-4,-
TGCGCCAGCAGCTTGGGCCTTGGGGGCCAATCCTACGAGCAGTACTTC,CASSLGLGGQSYEQYF,TRBJ2-7,-,TRBV5-1,-
TGTGCCAGCAGCTTGTACTCCGCCGATACGCAGTATTTT,CASSLYSADTQYF,TRBJ2-3,-,TRBV5-4,-
TGCGCCAGCAGCCAAGGACTAGCCGTCGGGTATGAGCAGTTCTTC,CASSQGLAVGYEQFF,TRBJ2-1,TRBD2,TRBV4-3,-
TGTGCCAGCAGTTACTCCCAATATTATGGCTACACCTTC,CASSYSQYYGYTF,TRBJ1-2,-,TRBV6-5,-
TGCAGCGTTGAGTTCCCCCACCTTACAGGGTACGGGCCCAATGAGCAGTTCTTC,CSVEFPHLTGYGPNEQFF,TRBJ2-1,-,TRBV29-1,few
TGTGCCAGCAGCTTCCGCCCGGGACAGGGTGTAGGCGGGGAGCTGTTTTTT,CASSFRPGQGVGGELFF,TRBJ2-2,TRBD1,TRBV7-3,-
TGTGCCAGCAGCCCGGGGGCAGGTCTCTATAATTCACCCCTCCACTTT,CASSPGAGLYNSPLHF,TRBJ1-6,-,TRBV7-9,-
TGTGCCAGCAGGAGCCTGACAGACCAAGAGACCCAGTACTTC,CASRSLTDQETQYF,TRBJ2-5,-,TRBV25-1,-
TGTGCCAGCAGTTCCCAGGGAACAACTAATGAAAAACTGTTTTTT,CASSSQGTTNEKLFF,TRBJ1-4,-,TRBV6-5,-
TGCGCCAGCAGCCAAGATGAATTAGGGCGGGGGCTCGGAGATACGCAGTATTTT,CASSQDELGRGLGDTQYF,TRBJ2-3,-,TRBV4-3,once
TGTGCCAGCACGGGACAGGGGGCGTTCGGGGAGCTGTTTTTT,CASTGQGAFGELFF,TRBJ2-2,TRBD1,TRBV9,-
TGTGCCAGCAGTTACGGGCAGGGTGACTACGAGCAGTACTTC,CASSYGQGDYEQYF,TRBJ2-7,-,TRBV6-5,once